This T cell receptor beta chain derives from a study of Graves' ophthalmopathy and Graves' hyperthyroidism. Study-level information: Untreated patients at initial diagnosis provided peripheral blood. Study results and limitations: Separation of ophthalmopathy from stable hyperthyroidism was achieved by a 13-signature model, at about 90% sensitivity and around 81% specificity. The majority of expanded thyroid clonotypes above 0.001 frequency also occurred in blood.

This clonotype was detected ten times or more. Its specificity is not known. The germline V gene encodes CDR1 SEHNR and CDR2 FQNEAQ (reference sequence). V shed 5 bases and J 0 bases; nucleotides not matched to a gene: 6. The CDR3 totals 17 residues. RNA transcripts were the template, and TCR beta CDR3 regions were amplified from them. HTBI-primed first-round RT-PCR preceded second-round multiplex PCR. TCRdb re-called the multiplex PCR reads with MiXCR, one entry per CDR3 protein. The table has around 660,000 distinct CDR3 sequences, roughly two fifths seen once. This TCR came from an adult man with Graves' ophthalmopathy. Sample: peripheral blood. This chain connects TRBV7-9 to TRBJ2-6; TRBD1 matches 8 bases. CDR3 loop: CASSAAGGFSGANVLTF. The CDR3 DNA sequence: TGTGCCAGCAGCGCCGCAGGGGGCTTCTCTGGGGCCAACGTCCTGACTTTC.